These T cell receptor beta chains were read from a single sample in a study of blood T cell repertoires in COVID-19. TCRdb's copy holds only in-frame clones and misses some; the assay was immunoSEQ multiplex PCR. The data hold roughly 90,000 clones, with roughly 89% observed a single time. The sequencing input was peripheral blood. These receptors were collected from an elderly woman with active COVID-19. CDR3s leave out the opening cysteine and the closing phenylalanine or tryptophan. Fields, in order: J gene, V gene, CDR3 length, D gene, CDR3 protein. D genes are given only for firm matches.

TRBJ2-1 TRBV6-5 13 TRBD1 ATMTGRTGGNEQF
TRBJ1-1 TRBV15 12 NA ATSRVLRLTEAF
TRBJ2-3 TRBV10-3 12 NA AISEVRATDTQY
TRBJ2-5 TRBV19 13 TRBD2 ASSMGTSGSQTQY
TRBJ2-1 TRBV18 11 TRBD1 ASSPRSGQVQF
TRBJ2-5 TRBV9 12 TRBD1 ASSKDRGFETQY
TRBJ1-5 TRBV4-1 11 NA ASSEREYQPQH
TRBJ2-7 TRBV7-9 11 TRBD1 ASSPGTGLRRY
TRBJ1-2 TRBV14 13 TRBD1 ASSQEGGRGGGYT
TRBJ2-1 TRBV9 13 NA ASSPLAGDNNEQF
TRBJ1-2 TRBV7-3 13 NA ASSLGGISNYGYT
TRBJ2-6 TRBV11-2 17 TRBD1 ASSLRDRARPSGANVLT
TRBJ2-7 TRBV7-2 10 TRBD2 ASDSGSSEQY
TRBJ2-3 TRBV1 15 NA TSSQYRDYPHTDTQY
TRBJ2-1 TRBV20-1 9 NA SLSSYNEQF
TRBJ2-3 TRBV7-3 14 TRBD2 ASSPLDGRGTDTQY
TRBJ2-7 TRBV4-1 12 TRBD2 ASSRLAGVYEQY
TRBJ2-1 TRBV6-2/TRBV6-3 17 TRBD2 ASSPLRGRDERTYNEQF
TRBJ2-2 TRBV28 13 TRBD1 ASSPTGGYTGELF
TRBJ2-7 TRBV12-3/TRBV12-4 11 NA ASRGTSSYEQY
TRBJ1-4 TRBV3-1/TRBV3-2 12 NA ASSQDEEIGNRF
TRBJ2-3 TRBV7-8 13 TRBD2 ASSLRGDSTDTQY
TRBJ2-1 TRBV11-3 13 NA ASSRDGNSYNEQF
TRBJ2-7 TRBV5-4 12 NA ASSFDRTSYEQY
TRBJ2-7 TRBV5-4 13 NA ASSTTLALGYEQY
TRBJ1-1 TRBV24-1 11 NA ATSPLGGTEAF
TRBJ2-3 TRBV27 13 NA ASSLRGSSTDTQY
TRBJ1-5 TRBV21-1 15 NA ASSKRRTASSNQPQH
TRBJ2-2 TRBV7-8 9 NA ASSPSGELF
TRBJ2-2 TRBV18 12 NA ASSPERNTGELF
TRBJ2-1 TRBV10-3 12 NA AITGESSYNEQF
TRBJ1-5 TRBV4-1 15 NA ASSPDYREKGNQPQH
TRBJ2-7 TRBV11-3 11 NA ATSPSGADEQY
TRBJ1-2 TRBV5-6 13 NA ASSLRRTGNYGYT
TRBJ2-7 TRBV15 13 NA ATSRPPPQRYEQY
TRBJ2-1 TRBV5-1 13 TRBD2 ASSKEGLAGAEQF
TRBJ2-3 TRBV4-1 14 NA ASSQARGAATDTQY
TRBJ2-3 TRBV5-4 13 NA ASSLGTMITDTQY
TRBJ1-1 TRBV7-2 13 NA ASKKDRTMNTEAF
TRBJ2-7 TRBV14 12 TRBD1 ASSPTGDFYEQY
TRBJ2-1 TRBV7-2 11 NA ASSLGHGNEQF
TRBJ2-7 TRBV28 13 TRBD2 ASSLETSSGYEQY
TRBJ1-2 TRBV7-3 12 TRBD1 ASSPTGTGVGYT
TRBJ1-2 TRBV4-2 15 TRBD1 ASSQGTGRESNYGYT
TRBJ2-3 TRBV7-3 16 TRBD2 ASSLSIAGVPGTDTQY
TRBJ1-4 TRBV9 9 NA ASSLQDRLF
TRBJ1-5 TRBV5-1 12 NA ASSLGPRNQPQH